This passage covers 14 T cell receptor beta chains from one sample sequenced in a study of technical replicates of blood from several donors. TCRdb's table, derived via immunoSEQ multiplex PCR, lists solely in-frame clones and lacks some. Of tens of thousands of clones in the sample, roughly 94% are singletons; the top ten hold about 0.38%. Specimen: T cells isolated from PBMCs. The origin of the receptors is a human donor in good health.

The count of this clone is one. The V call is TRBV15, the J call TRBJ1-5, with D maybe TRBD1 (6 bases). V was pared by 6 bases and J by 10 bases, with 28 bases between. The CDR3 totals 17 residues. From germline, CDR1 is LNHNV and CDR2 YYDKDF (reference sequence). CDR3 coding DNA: TGTGCCACCAGTGGCAGGGGCCTGAGTGCGGTTCTTTCCCCCCAGCATTTT. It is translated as CATSGRGLSAVLSPQHF.

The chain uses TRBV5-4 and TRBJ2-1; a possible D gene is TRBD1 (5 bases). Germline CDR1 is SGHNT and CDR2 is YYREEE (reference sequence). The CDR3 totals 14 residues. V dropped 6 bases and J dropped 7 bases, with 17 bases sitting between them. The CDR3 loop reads CASTLGVETNEQFF. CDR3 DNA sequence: TGTGCCAGCACCCTAGGGGTGGAAACGAATGAGCAGTTCTTC.

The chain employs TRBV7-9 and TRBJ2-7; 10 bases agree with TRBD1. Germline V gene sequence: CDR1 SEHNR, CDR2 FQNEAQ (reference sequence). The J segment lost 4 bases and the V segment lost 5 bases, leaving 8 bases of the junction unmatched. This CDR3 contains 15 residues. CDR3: CASSNRDRGGYEQYF. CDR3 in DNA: TGTGCCAGCAGCAACCGGGACAGGGGAGGGTACGAGCAGTACTTC.

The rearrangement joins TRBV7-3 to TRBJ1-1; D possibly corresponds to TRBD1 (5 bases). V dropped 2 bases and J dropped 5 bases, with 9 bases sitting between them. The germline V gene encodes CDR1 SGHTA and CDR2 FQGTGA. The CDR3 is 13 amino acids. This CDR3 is CASSLSGYTEAFF. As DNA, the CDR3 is TGTGCCAGCAGCTTATCAGGGTATACTGAAGCTTTCTTT.

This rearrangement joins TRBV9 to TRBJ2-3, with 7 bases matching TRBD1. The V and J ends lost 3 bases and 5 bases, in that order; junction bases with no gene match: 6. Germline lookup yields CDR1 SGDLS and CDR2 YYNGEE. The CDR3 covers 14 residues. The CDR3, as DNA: TGTGCCAGCAGCGACAGGGGTTCGGTAGATACGCAGTATTTT. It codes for CASSDRGSVDTQYF.

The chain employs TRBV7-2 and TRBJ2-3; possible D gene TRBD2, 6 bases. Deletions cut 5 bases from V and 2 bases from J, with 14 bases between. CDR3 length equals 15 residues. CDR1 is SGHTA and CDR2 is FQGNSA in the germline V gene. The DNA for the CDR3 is TGTGCCAGCAGCCCACAGGTGGGACTCACAGATACGCAGTATTTT. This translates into CASSPQVGLTDTQYF.

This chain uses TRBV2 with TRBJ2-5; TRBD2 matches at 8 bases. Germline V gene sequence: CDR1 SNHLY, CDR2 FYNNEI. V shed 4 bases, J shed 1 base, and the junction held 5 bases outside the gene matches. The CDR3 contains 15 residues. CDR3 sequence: CASSGSGGFQETQYF. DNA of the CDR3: TGTGCCAGCAGTGGGAGCGGGGGCTTCCAAGAGACCCAGTACTTC.

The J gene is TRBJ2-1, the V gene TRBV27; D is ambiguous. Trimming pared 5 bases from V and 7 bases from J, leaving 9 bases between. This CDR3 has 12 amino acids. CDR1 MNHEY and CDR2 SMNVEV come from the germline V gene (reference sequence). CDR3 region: CASSPFGNEQFF. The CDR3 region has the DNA TGTGCCAGCAGTCCGTTCGGGAATGAGCAGTTCTTC.

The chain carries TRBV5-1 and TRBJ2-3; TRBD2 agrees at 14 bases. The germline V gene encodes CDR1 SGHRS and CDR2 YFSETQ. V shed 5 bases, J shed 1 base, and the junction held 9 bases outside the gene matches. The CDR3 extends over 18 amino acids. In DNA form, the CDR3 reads TGCGCCAGCAGAAGGGGACTAGCGGGAGAGTTTGGCACAGATACGCAGTATTTT. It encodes CASRRGLAGEFGTDTQYF.

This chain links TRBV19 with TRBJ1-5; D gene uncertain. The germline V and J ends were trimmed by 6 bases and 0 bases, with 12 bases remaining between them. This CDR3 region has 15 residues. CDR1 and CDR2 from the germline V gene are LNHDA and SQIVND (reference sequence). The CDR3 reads CASSADLNSNQPQHF. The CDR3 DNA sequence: TGTGCCAGTAGCGCGGACTTAAATAGCAATCAGCCCCAGCATTTT.

CDR3 region: CASSFYSGGSGYQVHGKSTDTQYF. CDR3 nucleotide sequence: TGTGCCAGCAGCTTTTACTCGGGTGGTAGCGGGTATCAGGTGCATGGGAAGAGCACAGATACGCAGTATTTT. The V and J genes are TRBV12-1 and TRBJ2-3; the table's D call TRBD2 went unverified against the DNA. TRBV12-1 is a pseudogene locus. There are 24 residues in the CDR3.

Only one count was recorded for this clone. This chain's CDR3 is CASSRPVNYGYTF. As DNA, the CDR3 is TGTGCCAGCAGCAGGCCCGTCAACTATGGCTACACCTTC. The chain combines TRBV21-1 with TRBJ1-2; TRBD1 is the table's D call and was not checked against the DNA. TRBV21-1 is a known pseudogene. The CDR3 length is 13 residues.

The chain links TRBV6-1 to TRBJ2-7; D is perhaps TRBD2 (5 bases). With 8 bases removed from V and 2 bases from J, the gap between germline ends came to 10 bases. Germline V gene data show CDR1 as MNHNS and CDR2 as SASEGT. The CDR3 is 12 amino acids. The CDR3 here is CASRTGTYEQYF. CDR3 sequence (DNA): TGTGCCAGCCGGACTGGGACCTACGAGCAGTACTTC.

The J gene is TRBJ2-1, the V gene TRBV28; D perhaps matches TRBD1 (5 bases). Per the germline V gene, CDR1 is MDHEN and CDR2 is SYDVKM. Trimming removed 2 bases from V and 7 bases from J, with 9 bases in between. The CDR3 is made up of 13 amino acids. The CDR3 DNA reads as TGTGCCAGCAGTTTAGGCCACAGGAATGAGCAGTTCTTC. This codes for CASSLGHRNEQFF.